The text below deals with one T cell receptor beta chain. This clonotype appeared many times. The antigen it binds to is not known. Base qualities are not recorded, but no much larger clone differs from it by a single base. The sample was run on an Illumina HiSeq 2500. TCR beta libraries were prepared by quantitative 5'-RACE with molecular barcodes. The original methods were these. A new computational method based on a probabilistic model of VDJ rearrangement was used to identify disease-linked TCR variants. TCRdb applied fastp at Q25 and MiXCR to the public reads, then kept only in-frame beta chains. Records with the same CDR3 protein are collapsed into one entry carrying the most frequent genes and DNA. The V and J calls reflect TCRdb's pipeline rather than the authors' work. This sample comprises about 42,000 distinct CDR3 sequences, over 3.5% of them detected only once. The ten top clones hold 3% to 4% of the sample.

This sample stems from a study of CD8 T cells in ankylosing spondylitis (dated by TCRdb to 2015 to 2018). About the investigation overall: The study set out to find disease-linked TCR variants by profiling T cell receptor beta repertoires in ankylosing spondylitis patients and healthy donors. The whole study cohort included 90 to 120 healthy donors and over 20 ankylosing spondylitis patients. Peripheral blood was sampled, and synovial fluid was additionally collected from ankylosing spondylitis patients.

The paper as a whole reports these results and caveats: Blood from ankylosing spondylitis patients appeared to be characterized by a TCR beta motif made up of about 8 highly homologous amino acid variants. Some motif variants had previously been reported in the synovial fluid and blood of reactive arthritis patients, which suggests shared mechanisms of disease initiation. The disease-linked clones were reported to be significantly enriched in matched synovial fluid samples from ankylosing spondylitis patients. In peripheral blood, the disease-linked clones were found at relatively low frequencies and had a CD8+ phenotype.

V gives up 4 bases and J gives up 0 bases, and the segment between their germline ends measures 13 bases. The CDR3 measures 15 amino acids from cysteine to phenylalanine. Solely the CDR3 DNA is kept, with 45 bases framed from the first base. For CDR1 and CDR2, the germline V gene lists SGDLS and YYNGEE. The rearrangement combines TRBV9 with TRBJ1-1, and possibly TRBD1, on 5 matching bases. This TCR came from a female donor with ankylosing spondylitis or in good health (not recorded which). The sample consisted of blood, either unsorted or a sorted T cell fraction (not recorded which). The DNA sequence reads TGTGCCAGCAGCCCACTTCAAGGGGTGAACACTGAAGCTTTCTTT. Its translation is CASSPLQGVNTEAFF.